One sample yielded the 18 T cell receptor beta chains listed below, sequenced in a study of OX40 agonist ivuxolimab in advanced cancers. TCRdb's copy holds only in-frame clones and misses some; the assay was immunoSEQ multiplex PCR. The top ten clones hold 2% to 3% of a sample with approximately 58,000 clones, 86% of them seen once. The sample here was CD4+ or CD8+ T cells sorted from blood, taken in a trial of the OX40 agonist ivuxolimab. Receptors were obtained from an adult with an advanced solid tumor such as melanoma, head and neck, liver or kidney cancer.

CDR3 in DNA: TGCAGTACTAGCGGGGGGGCCGGATCAGATACGCAGTATTTT. This translates into CSTSGGAGSDTQYF. The chain joins TRBV29-1 to TRBJ2-3; TRBD2 aligns across 13 bases. This CDR3 region has 14 residues. Germline V gene lookup returns CDR1 SQVTM and CDR2 ANQGSEA.

CDR3 coding DNA: TGTGCCAGCTATGGACAGGGCCGAGACTATGGCTACACCTTC. This encodes CASYGQGRDYGYTF. The chain recombines TRBV6-1 with TRBJ1-2, with TRBD1 identical over 8 bases. The trim removed 8 bases at V and 3 bases at J, leaving 8 bases unmatched. The CDR3 has 14 residues. The germline gives CDR1 MNHNS, CDR2 SASEGT.

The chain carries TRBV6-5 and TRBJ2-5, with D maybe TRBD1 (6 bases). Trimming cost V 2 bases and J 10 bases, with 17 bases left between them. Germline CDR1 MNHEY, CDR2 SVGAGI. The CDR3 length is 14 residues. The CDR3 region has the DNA TGTGCCAGCAGTTACATCGGACAGACTAAAGGCCAGTACTTC. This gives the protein CASSYIGQTKGQYF.

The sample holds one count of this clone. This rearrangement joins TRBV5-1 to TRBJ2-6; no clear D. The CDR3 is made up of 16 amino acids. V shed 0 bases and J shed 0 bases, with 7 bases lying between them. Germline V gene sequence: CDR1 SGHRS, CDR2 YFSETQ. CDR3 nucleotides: TGCGCCAGCAGCTTGGTTTCGAGCTCTGGGGCCAACGTCCTGACTTTC. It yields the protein CASSLVSSSGANVLTF.

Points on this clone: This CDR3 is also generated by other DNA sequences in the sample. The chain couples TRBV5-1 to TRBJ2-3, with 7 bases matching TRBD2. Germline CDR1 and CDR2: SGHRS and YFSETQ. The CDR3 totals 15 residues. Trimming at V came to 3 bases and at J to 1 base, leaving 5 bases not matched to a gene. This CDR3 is CASSSRGGRTDTQYF. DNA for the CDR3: TGCGCCAGCAGCTCCCGCGGGGGTCGCACAGATACGCAGTATTTT.

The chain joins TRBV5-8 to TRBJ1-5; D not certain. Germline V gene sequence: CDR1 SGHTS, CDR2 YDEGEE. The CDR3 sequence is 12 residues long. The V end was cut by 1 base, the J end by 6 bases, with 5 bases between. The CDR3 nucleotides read TGTGCCAGCAGCTTGTCGTTTCAGCCCCAGCATTTT. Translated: CASSLSFQPQHF.

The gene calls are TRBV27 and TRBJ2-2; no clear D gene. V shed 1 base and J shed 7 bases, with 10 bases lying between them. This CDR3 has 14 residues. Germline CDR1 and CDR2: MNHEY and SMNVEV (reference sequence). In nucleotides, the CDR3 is TGTGCCAGCAGTTTATTCCAGTCGGGCGGGGAGCTGTTTTTT. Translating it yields CASSLFQSGGELFF.

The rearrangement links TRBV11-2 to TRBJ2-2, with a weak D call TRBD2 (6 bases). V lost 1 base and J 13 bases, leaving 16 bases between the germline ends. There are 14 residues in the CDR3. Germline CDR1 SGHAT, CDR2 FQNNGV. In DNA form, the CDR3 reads TGTGCCAGCAGCTTAGCCCAGTACAAGGAGGGGCTGTTTTTT. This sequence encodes CASSLAQYKEGLFF.

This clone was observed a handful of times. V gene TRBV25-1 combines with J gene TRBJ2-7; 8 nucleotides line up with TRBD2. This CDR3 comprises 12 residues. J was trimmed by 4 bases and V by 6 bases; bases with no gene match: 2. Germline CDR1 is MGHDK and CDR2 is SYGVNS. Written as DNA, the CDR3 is TGTGCCAGCAGCCGGGGGGGGTACGAGCAGTACTTC. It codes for CASSRGGYEQYF.

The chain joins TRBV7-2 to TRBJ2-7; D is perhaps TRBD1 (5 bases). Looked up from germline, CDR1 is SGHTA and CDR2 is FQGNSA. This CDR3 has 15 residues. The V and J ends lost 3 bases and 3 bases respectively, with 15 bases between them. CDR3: CASSFSGRASYEQYF. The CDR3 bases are TGTGCCAGCAGCTTCTCCGGCAGGGCAAGCTACGAGCAGTACTTC. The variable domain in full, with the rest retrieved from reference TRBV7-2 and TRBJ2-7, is GAGVSQSPSNKVTEKGKDVELRCDPISGHTALYWYRQSLGQGLEFLIYFQGNSAPDKSGLPSDRFSAERTGGSVSTLTIQRTQQEDSAVYLCASSFSGRASYEQYFGPGTRLTVT.

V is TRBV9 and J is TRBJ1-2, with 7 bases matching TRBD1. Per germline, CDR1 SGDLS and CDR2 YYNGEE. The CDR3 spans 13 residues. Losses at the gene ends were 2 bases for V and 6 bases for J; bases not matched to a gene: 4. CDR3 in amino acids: CASSVRQGDGYTF. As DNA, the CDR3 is TGTGCCAGCAGCGTTCGACAGGGTGATGGCTACACCTTC. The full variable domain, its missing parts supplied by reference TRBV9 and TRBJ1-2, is DSGVTQTPKHLITATGQRVTLRCSPRSGDLSVYWYQQSLDQGLQFLIQYYNGEERAKGNILERFSAQQFPDLHSELNLSSLELGDSALYFCASSVRQGDGYTFGSGTRLTVV.

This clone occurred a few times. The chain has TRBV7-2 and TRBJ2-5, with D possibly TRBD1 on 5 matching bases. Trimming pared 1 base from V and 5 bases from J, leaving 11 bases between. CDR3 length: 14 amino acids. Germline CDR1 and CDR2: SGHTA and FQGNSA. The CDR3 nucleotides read TGTGCCAGCAGCTTAGAGCCGGCAGGGGAGACCCAGTACTTC. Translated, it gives CASSLEPAGETQYF.

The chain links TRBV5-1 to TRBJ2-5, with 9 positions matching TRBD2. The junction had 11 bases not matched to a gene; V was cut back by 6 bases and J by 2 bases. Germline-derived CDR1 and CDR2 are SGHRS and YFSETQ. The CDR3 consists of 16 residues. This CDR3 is CASTWGLAGAQETQYF. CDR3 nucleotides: TGCGCCAGCACCTGGGGGTTAGCGGGGGCACAAGAGACCCAGTACTTC.

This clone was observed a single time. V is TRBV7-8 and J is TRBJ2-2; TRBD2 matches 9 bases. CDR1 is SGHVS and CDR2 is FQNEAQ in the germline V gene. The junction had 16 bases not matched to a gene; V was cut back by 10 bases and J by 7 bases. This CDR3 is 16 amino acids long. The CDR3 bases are TGTGCCACCTTAGCCTTCGGCGGGGGGGTTATCGGGGAGCTGTTTTTT. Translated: CATLAFGGGVIGELFF. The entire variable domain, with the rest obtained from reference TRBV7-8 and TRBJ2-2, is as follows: GAGVSQSPRYKVAKRGQDVALRCDPISGHVSLFWYQQALGQGPEFLTYFQNEAQLDKSGLPSDRFFAERPEGSVSTLKIQRTQQEDSAVYLCATLAFGGGVIGELFFGEGSRLTVL.

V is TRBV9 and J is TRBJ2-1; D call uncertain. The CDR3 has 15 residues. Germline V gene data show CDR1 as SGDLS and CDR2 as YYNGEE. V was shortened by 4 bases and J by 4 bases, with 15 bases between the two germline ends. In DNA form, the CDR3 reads TGTGCCAGCAGCCCCCTTCCGAGCGAATACAATGAGCAGTTCTTC. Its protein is CASSPLPSEYNEQFF.

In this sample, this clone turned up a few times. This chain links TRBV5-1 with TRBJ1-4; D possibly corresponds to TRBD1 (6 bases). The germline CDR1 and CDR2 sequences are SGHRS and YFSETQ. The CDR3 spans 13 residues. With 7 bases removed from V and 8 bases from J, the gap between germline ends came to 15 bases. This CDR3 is CASRTGMEEKLFF. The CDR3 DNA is TGCGCCAGCCGAACAGGGATGGAGGAAAAACTGTTTTTT.

The CDR3 DNA reads as TGTGCCAGCGCACCTAGTGAGGCTTGGGAGCAGTTCTTC. Protein: CASAPSEAWEQFF. The rearrangement links TRBV7-2 to TRBJ2-1; D ambiguous. This CDR3 has 13 residues. Germline V gene data show CDR1 as SGHTA and CDR2 as FQGNSA. V lost 8 bases and J lost 10, with 18 bases in between.

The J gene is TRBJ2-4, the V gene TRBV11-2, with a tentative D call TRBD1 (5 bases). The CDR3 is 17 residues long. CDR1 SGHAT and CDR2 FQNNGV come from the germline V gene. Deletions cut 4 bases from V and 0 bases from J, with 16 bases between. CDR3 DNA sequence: TGTGCCAGCAGCTCCCTGGGGCAGCGTCTAGCCAAAAACATTCAGTACTTC. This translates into CASSSLGQRLAKNIQYF. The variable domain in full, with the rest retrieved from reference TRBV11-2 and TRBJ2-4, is EAGVAQSPRYKIIEKRQSVAFWCNPISGHATLYWYQQILGQGPKLLIQFQNNGVVDDSQLPKDRFSAERLKGVDSTLKIQPAKLEDSAVYLCASSSLGQRLAKNIQYFGAGTRLSVL.